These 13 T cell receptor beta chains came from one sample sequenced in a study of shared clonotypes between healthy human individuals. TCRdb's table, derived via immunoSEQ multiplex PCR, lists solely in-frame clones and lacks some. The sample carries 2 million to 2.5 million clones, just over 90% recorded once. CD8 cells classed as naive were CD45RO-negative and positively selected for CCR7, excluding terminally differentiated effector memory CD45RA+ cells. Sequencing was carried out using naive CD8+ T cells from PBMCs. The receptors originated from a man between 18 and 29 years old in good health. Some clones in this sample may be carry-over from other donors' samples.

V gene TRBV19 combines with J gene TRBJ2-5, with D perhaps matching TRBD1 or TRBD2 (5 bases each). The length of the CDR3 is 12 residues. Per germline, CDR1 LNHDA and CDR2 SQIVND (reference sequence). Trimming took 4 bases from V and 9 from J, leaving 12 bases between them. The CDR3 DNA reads TGTGCCAGTAGTAGAGGGGCCGGCGCCCAGTACTTC. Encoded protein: CASSRGAGAQYF.

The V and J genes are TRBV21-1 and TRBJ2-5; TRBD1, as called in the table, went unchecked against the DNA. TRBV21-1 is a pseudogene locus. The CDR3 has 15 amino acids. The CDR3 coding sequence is TGTGCCAGCAGCAAAGGGAGACAGAGCCAAGAGACCCAGTACTTC. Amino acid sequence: CASSKGRQSQETQYF.

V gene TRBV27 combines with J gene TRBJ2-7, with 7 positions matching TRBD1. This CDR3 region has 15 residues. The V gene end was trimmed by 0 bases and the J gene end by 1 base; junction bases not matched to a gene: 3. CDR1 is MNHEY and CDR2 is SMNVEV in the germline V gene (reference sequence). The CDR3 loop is CASSLSGDRSYEQYF. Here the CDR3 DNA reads TGTGCCAGCAGTTTATCAGGGGACAGATCCTACGAGCAGTACTTC.

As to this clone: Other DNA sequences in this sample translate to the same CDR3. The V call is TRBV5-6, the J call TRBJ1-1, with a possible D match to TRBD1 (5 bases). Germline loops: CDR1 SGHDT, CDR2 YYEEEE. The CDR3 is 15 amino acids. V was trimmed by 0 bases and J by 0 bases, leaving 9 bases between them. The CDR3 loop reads CASSLGGGMNTEAFF. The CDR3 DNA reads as TGTGCCAGCAGCTTGGGCGGGGGGATGAACACTGAAGCTTTCTTT.

The CDR3: CASSFVAARGETQYF. CDR3 nucleotide sequence: TGTGCCAGCAGTTTCGTCGCGGCCAGGGGGGAGACCCAGTACTTC. J is TRBJ2-5 and V is TRBV27; 7 nucleotides agree with TRBD1. Germline V lookup: CDR1 MNHEY, CDR2 SMNVEV (reference sequence). This CDR3 is built from 15 residues. After removal of 3 bases from V and 5 bases from J, the junction contained 9 bases not matched to a gene.

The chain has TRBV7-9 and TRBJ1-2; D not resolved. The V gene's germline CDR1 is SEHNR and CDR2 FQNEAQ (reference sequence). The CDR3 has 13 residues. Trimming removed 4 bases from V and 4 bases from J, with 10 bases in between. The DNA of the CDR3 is TGTGCCAGCAGCTCAAATCCTACCTATGGCTACACCTTC. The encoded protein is CASSSNPTYGYTF.

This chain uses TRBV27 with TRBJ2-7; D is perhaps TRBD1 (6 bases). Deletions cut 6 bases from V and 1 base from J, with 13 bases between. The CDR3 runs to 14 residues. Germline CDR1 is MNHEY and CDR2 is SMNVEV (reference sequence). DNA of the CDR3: TGTGCCAGCAGGGGACAACCCGGTTCCTACGAGCAGTACTTC. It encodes CASRGQPGSYEQYF.

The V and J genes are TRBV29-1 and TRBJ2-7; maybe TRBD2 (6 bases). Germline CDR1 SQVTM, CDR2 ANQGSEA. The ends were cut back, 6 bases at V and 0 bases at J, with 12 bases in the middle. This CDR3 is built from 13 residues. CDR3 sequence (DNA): TGCAGCGTCCGGGGACTTATCTCCTACGAGCAGTACTTC. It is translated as CSVRGLISYEQYF.

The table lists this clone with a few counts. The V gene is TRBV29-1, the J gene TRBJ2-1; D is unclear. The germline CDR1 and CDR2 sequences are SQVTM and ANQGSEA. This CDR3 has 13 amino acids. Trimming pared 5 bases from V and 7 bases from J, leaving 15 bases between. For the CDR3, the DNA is TGCAGCGTTAATGGTTTGGGTGTTAATGAGCAGTTCTTC. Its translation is CSVNGLGVNEQFF.

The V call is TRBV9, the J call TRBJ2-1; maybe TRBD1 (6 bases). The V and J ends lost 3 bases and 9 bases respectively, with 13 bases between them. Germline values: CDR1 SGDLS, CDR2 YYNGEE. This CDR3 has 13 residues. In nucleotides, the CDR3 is TGTGCCAGCAGCGGGAGCAGGGGAATTGAGCAGTTCTTC. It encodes CASSGSRGIEQFF.

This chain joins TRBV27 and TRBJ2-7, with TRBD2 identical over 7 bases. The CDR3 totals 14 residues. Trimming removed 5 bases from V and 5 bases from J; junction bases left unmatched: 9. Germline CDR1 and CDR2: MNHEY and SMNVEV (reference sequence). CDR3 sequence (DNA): TGTGCCAGCAGTCTCTCAGGACTAGGCCACGAGCAGTACTTC. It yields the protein CASSLSGLGHEQYF.

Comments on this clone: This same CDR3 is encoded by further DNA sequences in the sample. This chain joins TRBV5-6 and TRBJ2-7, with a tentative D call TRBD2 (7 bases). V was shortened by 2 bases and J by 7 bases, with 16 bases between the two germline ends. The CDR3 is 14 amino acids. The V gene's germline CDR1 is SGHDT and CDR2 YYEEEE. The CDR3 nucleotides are TGTGCCAGCAGCTTCCTGGCGGGGGCGTATGAGCAGTACTTC. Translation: CASSFLAGAYEQYF.

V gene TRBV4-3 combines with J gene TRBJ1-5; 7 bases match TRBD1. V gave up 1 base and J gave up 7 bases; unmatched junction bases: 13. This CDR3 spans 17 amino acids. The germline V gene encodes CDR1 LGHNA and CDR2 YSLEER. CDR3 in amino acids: CASSQGRGGPRGQPQHF. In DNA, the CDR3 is TGCGCCAGCAGCCAAGGAAGAGGGGGCCCCCGGGGCCAGCCCCAGCATTTT.